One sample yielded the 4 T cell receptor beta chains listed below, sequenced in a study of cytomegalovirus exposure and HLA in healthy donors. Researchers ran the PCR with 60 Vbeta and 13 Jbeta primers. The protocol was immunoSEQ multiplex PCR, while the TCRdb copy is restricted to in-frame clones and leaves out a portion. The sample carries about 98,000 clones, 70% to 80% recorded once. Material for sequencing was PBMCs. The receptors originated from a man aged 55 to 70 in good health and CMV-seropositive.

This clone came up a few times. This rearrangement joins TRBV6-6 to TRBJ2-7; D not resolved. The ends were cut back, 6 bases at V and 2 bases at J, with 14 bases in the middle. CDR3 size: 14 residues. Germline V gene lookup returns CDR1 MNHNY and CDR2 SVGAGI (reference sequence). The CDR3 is CASSIPTQAYEQYF. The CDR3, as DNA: TGTGCCAGCAGCATCCCGACCCAGGCCTACGAGCAGTACTTC.

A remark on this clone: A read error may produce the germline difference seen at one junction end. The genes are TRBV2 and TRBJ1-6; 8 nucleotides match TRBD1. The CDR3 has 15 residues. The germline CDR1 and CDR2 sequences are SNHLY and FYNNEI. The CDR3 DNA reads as TGTGCCAGCGGACCTAGGACAGGGAATAACTCACCCCTCCACTTT. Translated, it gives CASGPRTGNNSPLHF.

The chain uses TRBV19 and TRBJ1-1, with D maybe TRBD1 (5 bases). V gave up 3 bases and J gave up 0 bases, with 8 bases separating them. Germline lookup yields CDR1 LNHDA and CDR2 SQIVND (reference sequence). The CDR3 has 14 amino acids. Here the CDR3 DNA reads TGTGCCAGTAGTATCCGGGGGATGAACACTGAAGCTTTCTTT. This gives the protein CASSIRGMNTEAFF.

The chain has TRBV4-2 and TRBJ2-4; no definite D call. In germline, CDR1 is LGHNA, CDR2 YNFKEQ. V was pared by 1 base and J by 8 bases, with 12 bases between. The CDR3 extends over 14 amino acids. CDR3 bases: TGTGCCAGCAGCCAAGTGGCAGAAATGGACATTCAGTACTTC. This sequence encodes CASSQVAEMDIQYF.